The 13 T cell receptor beta chains below come from one sample, sequenced in a study of cytomegalovirus exposure and HLA in healthy donors. PCR primers comprised 60 Vbeta and 13 Jbeta primers. Sequencing was performed with immunoSEQ multiplex PCR; in TCRdb, only in-frame clones are kept and a portion is missing. The data contain about 110,000 clones, approximately 70% of them seen just once; the ten biggest clones take up more than 0.7%. Specimen: PBMCs. The receptors here all came from a young woman in good health and CMV-seronegative.

The rearrangement links TRBV4-1 to TRBJ1-1; D remains unclear. Germline CDR1 and CDR2: MGHRA and YSYEKL. The CDR3 runs to 12 residues. V dropped 5 bases and J dropped 4 bases, with 8 bases sitting between them. Here the CDR3 reads CASSAGPTEAFF. CDR3 sequence (DNA): TGCGCCAGCAGCGCTGGCCCCACTGAAGCTTTCTTT.

J is TRBJ2-7 and V is TRBV6-5; 8 bases are a match to TRBD2. The CDR3 sequence is 14 residues long. Germline-derived CDR1 and CDR2 are MNHEY and SVGAGI. V was pared by 10 bases and J by 4 bases, with 12 bases of the junction left unmatched. In nucleotides, the CDR3 is TGTGCCATCTCGACCGGGACTAGTAGTTACGAGCAGTACTTC. This sequence encodes CAISTGTSSYEQYF.

The V gene is TRBV7-9, the J gene TRBJ1-1; weak D call: TRBD1 (5 bases). This CDR3 is 15 amino acids long. In germline, CDR1 is SEHNR, CDR2 FQNEAQ (reference sequence). The germline V and J ends were trimmed by 4 bases and 3 bases, with 15 bases remaining between them. This CDR3 is CASSSAQARDTEAFF. The DNA of the CDR3 is TGTGCCAGCAGCTCCGCCCAGGCCAGGGACACTGAAGCTTTCTTT.

Only a few counts were recorded for this clone. This sequence joins TRBV6-5 and TRBJ1-2; D is possibly TRBD1 (5 bases). CDR3 length: 13 residues. Germline values: CDR1 MNHEY, CDR2 SVGAGI. V dropped 4 bases and J dropped 2 bases, with 8 bases sitting between them. CDR3 sequence reads: CASSLQGNYGYTF. In DNA form, the CDR3 reads TGTGCCAGCAGTTTGCAGGGAAACTATGGCTACACCTTC.

The chain recombines TRBV5-1 with TRBJ1-2; no clear D. The length of the CDR3 is 12 residues. In germline, CDR1 is SGHRS, CDR2 YFSETQ. V was cut by 5 bases and J by 5 bases, with 10 bases left in between. The CDR3 region is CASRETEYGYTF. CDR3 nucleotides: TGCGCCAGCAGGGAGACGGAATATGGCTACACCTTC.

The chain joins TRBV4-3 to TRBJ2-3; D might be TRBD1 (6 bases). CDR3 size: 18 residues. Per the germline V gene, CDR1 is LGHNA and CDR2 is YSLEER. The germline V and J ends were trimmed by 3 bases and 1 base, with 20 bases remaining between them. CDR3 sequence (DNA): TGCGCCAGCAGCCACCTAATTCGGACAGCTGGGGGCACAGATACGCAGTATTTT. Its translation: CASSHLIRTAGGTDTQYF.

This clone was picked up one time. The CDR3 nucleotides are TGTGCCAGCAGCGTAGAACAGGGTACTGAAGCTTTCTTT. The encoded protein is CASSVEQGTEAFF. The chain has TRBV9 and TRBJ1-1, with D tentatively TRBD1 (6 bases). Germline CDR1 reads SGDLS; CDR2 reads YYNGEE. The CDR3 runs to 13 residues. V was shortened by 0 bases and J by 5 bases, with 8 bases between the two germline ends.

This rearrangement joins TRBV13 to TRBJ2-7; perhaps TRBD1 as D (5 bases). Trimming took 4 bases from V and 3 from J, leaving 13 bases between them. Germline V gives CDR1 PRHDT, CDR2 FYEKMQ (reference sequence). The CDR3 totals 14 residues. CDR3 coding DNA: TGTGCCAGCAGCTCCATGACAGCCTACTACGAGCAGTACTTC. This translates into CASSSMTAYYEQYF.

The chain has TRBV6-5 and TRBJ2-7, with 9 bases identical to TRBD2. The germline V gene has CDR1 MNHEY and CDR2 SVGAGI. CDR3 length: 15 residues. V lost 6 bases to trimming and J lost 2 bases; unmatched junction nucleotides: 8. CDR3 protein: CASSAVSGGTYEQYF. In nucleotides, the CDR3 is TGTGCCAGCAGCGCTGTAAGCGGGGGGACCTACGAGCAGTACTTC.

This clone has only one observation. One junction end does not reproduce the germline sequence, and a read error may be involved. The rearrangement uses TRBV5-1 and TRBJ1-5; 9 bases line up with TRBD1. This CDR3 comprises 14 residues. Looked up from germline, CDR1 is SGHRS and CDR2 is YFSETQ. The CDR3 DNA follows: TGCGCCAGCAGTTTAGGGACAGGGAATCAGCTCCAGCATTTT. Translated, it gives CASSLGTGNQLQHF.

The chain combines TRBV6-6 with TRBJ1-3; weak D call: TRBD1 (6 bases). The CDR3 spans 14 residues. Germline CDR1 reads MNHNY; CDR2 reads SVGAGI (reference sequence). The V and J ends lost 6 bases and 2 bases respectively, with 11 bases between them. The CDR3 coding sequence is TGTGCCAGCAGCCTTCCAGGGGCTGGAAACACCATATATTTT. This codes for CASSLPGAGNTIYF.

J is TRBJ2-2 and V is TRBV29-1; D uncertain. The CDR3 covers 12 residues. V lost 3 bases and J lost 3, with 5 bases in between. Germline-derived CDR1 and CDR2 are SQVTM and ANQGSEA. The CDR3 bases are TGCAGCGTTGATGTCTACACCGGGGAGCTGTTTTTT. As protein: CSVDVYTGELFF.

This chain joins TRBV4-2 and TRBJ1-2; 11 nucleotides agree with TRBD1. Germline values: CDR1 LGHNA, CDR2 YNFKEQ. The CDR3 is 15 residues long. Losses at the gene ends were 3 bases for V and 6 bases for J; bases not matched to a gene: 6. CDR3 sequence reads: CASSQPGQGDNGYTF. CDR3 DNA sequence: TGTGCCAGCAGCCAGCCGGGACAGGGGGACAATGGCTACACCTTC.